Each of the 24 T cell receptor beta chains below was sequenced from the same sample in a study of T cells in localized non-small cell lung cancer. The protocol was immunoSEQ multiplex PCR, while the TCRdb copy is restricted to in-frame clones and leaves out a portion. The data hold some 29,000 clones, with around 90% observed a single time. This sample comprised peripheral blood, obtained before any cancer treatment. These receptors were taken from a woman aged 18-50 years with stage I lung adenocarcinoma.

The CDR3 spells CASSLSGRYNEQFF. CDR3 nucleotides: TGTGCCAGCAGCCTCAGTGGTCGGTACAATGAGCAGTTCTTC. The chain couples TRBV7-3 to TRBJ2-1; D remains unclear. This CDR3 region has 14 residues. The germline V gene encodes CDR1 SGHTA and CDR2 FQGTGA. V was clipped by 5 bases and J by 4 bases, with 12 bases between them.

This clone was recorded only once. The chain employs TRBV19 and TRBJ2-5; D is unresolved. V gave up 5 bases and J gave up 7 bases, with 17 bases separating them. CDR3 length equals 14 residues. Germline-derived CDR1 and CDR2 are LNHDA and SQIVND (reference sequence). Here the CDR3 reads CASSQNHGDGTQYF. CDR3 bases: TGTGCCAGTAGTCAAAATCACGGTGATGGGACCCAGTACTTC. Full variable domain (remainder filled in from reference TRBV19 and TRBJ2-5): DGGITQSPKYLFRKEGQNVTLSCEQNLNHDAMYWYRQDPGQGLRLIYYSQIVNDFQKGDIAEGYSVSREKKESFPLTVTSAQKNPTAFYLCASSQNHGDGTQYFGPGTRLLVL.

J is TRBJ1-4 and V is TRBV28; 7 bases line up with TRBD1. There are 15 residues in the CDR3. Germline V gives CDR1 MDHEN, CDR2 SYDVKM. V gave up 5 bases and J gave up 0 bases; unmatched junction bases: 3. The CDR3 DNA is TGTGCCAGCAGTGGGACAGTTGCAACTAATGAAAAACTGTTTTTT. It codes for CASSGTVATNEKLFF.

The J gene is TRBJ2-3, the V gene TRBV4-1; D remains unclear. The CDR3 is made up of 15 amino acids. Per the germline V gene, CDR1 is MGHRA and CDR2 is YSYEKL. V lost 1 base to trimming and J lost 4 bases, with 12 bases between them. CDR3 in amino acids: CASSQGHSQADTQYF. DNA of the CDR3: TGCGCCAGCAGCCAAGGTCACTCGCAGGCAGATACGCAGTATTTT.

The chain links TRBV19 to TRBJ2-5, with 7 bases aligning to TRBD1. From germline, CDR1 is LNHDA and CDR2 SQIVND (reference sequence). This CDR3 is built from 15 residues. Trimming cost V 6 bases and J 3 bases; bases outside gene matches: 10. DNA for the CDR3: TGTGCCAGTAGCCCTGGGCAAGGGACAGAAGAGACCCAGTACTTC. Translated: CASSPGQGTEETQYF.

This clone has only a few counts. CDR3 sequence: CATTALDSITGELFF. The CDR3 DNA is TGTGCCACCACGGCCCTAGACAGCATCACCGGGGAGCTGTTTTTT. The V call is TRBV15, the J call TRBJ2-2, with D perhaps TRBD1 (5 bases). The V end was cut by 7 bases, the J end by 4 bases, with 16 bases between. The V gene's germline CDR1 is LNHNV and CDR2 YYDKDF (reference sequence). The CDR3 is made up of 15 amino acids.

This rearrangement joins TRBV27 to TRBJ2-3, with 10 bases lining up with TRBD2. Trimming cost V 2 bases and J 1 base; bases outside gene matches: 9. Germline CDR1 and CDR2: MNHEY and SMNVEV (reference sequence). CDR3 length: 18 residues. For the CDR3, the DNA is TGTGCCAGCAGTTTAATACAGCAAGGGACTAGCGGCACAGATACGCAGTATTTT. It encodes CASSLIQQGTSGTDTQYF.

The gene calls are TRBV19 and TRBJ1-1; 9 nucleotides align to TRBD1. The CDR3 has 14 amino acids. V lost 5 bases, J lost 4 bases, and 5 bases stayed unmatched. Germline V gives CDR1 LNHDA, CDR2 SQIVND (reference sequence). The CDR3 DNA reads TGTGCCAGTAGTTCGGGACAGGGCCCCACTGAAGCTTTCTTT. Amino acids: CASSSGQGPTEAFF.

The chain is built from TRBV2 and TRBJ1-2, with D perhaps matching TRBD1 (6 bases). The length of the CDR3 is 15 residues. V was pared by 9 bases and J by 2 bases, with 19 bases between. CDR1 and CDR2 (germline): SNHLY, FYNNEI. The CDR3 protein is CASSPQQGGNYGYTF. CDR3 bases: TGTGCCAGTTCCCCCCAACAGGGTGGAAACTATGGCTACACCTTC. Complete variable domain (other parts from reference TRBV2 and TRBJ1-2): EPEVTQTPSHQVTQMGQEVILRCVPISNHLYFYWYRQILGQKVEFLVSFYNNEISEKSEIFDDQFSVERPDGSNFTLKIRSTKLEDSAMYFCASSPQQGGNYGYTFGSGTRLTVV.

This chain links TRBV18 with TRBJ2-3; D uncertain. The germline gives CDR1 KGHSH, CDR2 LQKENI. The germline V and J ends were trimmed by 1 base and 4 bases, with 15 bases remaining between them. The CDR3 is 16 residues long. CDR3 bases: TGTGCCAGCTCACCACAGGCACCTGGAGAAGCAGATACGCAGTATTTT. It yields the protein CASSPQAPGEADTQYF. The whole variable domain, remainder taken from reference TRBV18 and TRBJ2-3, is NAGVMQNPRHLVRRRGQEARLRCSPMKGHSHVYWYRQLPEEGLKFMVYLQKENIIDESGMPKERFSAEFPKEGPSILRIQQVVRGDSAAYFCASSPQAPGEADTQYFGPGTRLTVL.

This clone was observed a handful of times. This rearrangement joins TRBV7-2 to TRBJ1-1; TRBD1 might be the D (5 bases). V dropped 5 bases and J dropped 1 base, with 8 bases sitting between them. This CDR3 has 13 residues. Germline-derived CDR1 and CDR2 are SGHTA and FQGNSA. The CDR3, as DNA: TGTGCCAGCAGCACCGACAGGAACACTGAAGCTTTCTTT. Translation gives CASSTDRNTEAFF. Full variable domain (outside the CDR3, taken from reference TRBV7-2 and TRBJ1-1): GAGVSQSPSNKVTEKGKDVELRCDPISGHTALYWYRQSLGQGLEFLIYFQGNSAPDKSGLPSDRFSAERTGGSVSTLTIQRTQQEDSAVYLCASSTDRNTEAFFGQGTRLTVV.

J is TRBJ1-5 and V is TRBV11-2, with D perhaps matching TRBD1 (6 bases). Deletions cut 3 bases from V and 1 base from J, with 10 bases between. The CDR3 is 15 residues long. Germline V gene lookup returns CDR1 SGHAT and CDR2 FQNNGV. The DNA of the CDR3 is TGTGCCAGCAGCTTGGGGGGGCTAAGCAATCAGCCCCAGCATTTT. Its protein product is CASSLGGLSNQPQHF.

This clone was recorded a few times. The chain links TRBV6-5 to TRBJ1-5; 7 positions agree with TRBD1. Germline trimming cut 6 bases from V and 3 bases from J; bases unmatched to any gene: 8. Germline V gene sequence: CDR1 MNHEY, CDR2 SVGAGI. The CDR3 runs 15 residues. The CDR3 spells CASSPGTDNNQPQHF. In DNA form, the CDR3 reads TGTGCCAGCAGCCCAGGGACAGACAACAATCAGCCCCAGCATTTT.

The rearrangement uses TRBV9 and TRBJ2-1; D tentatively fits TRBD1 or TRBD2 (5 bases each). The CDR3 runs to 14 residues. V lost 0 bases to trimming and J lost 13 bases, with 17 bases between them. Germline V gives CDR1 SGDLS, CDR2 YYNGEE. In DNA form, the CDR3 reads TGTGCCAGCAGCGTAGGTCTTCCGAGGGACCCTCAGTTCTTC. Translating gives CASSVGLPRDPQFF.

The chain has TRBV27 and TRBJ1-1, with 9 bases aligning to TRBD1. V lost 4 bases to trimming and J lost 4 bases; unmatched junction nucleotides: 1. This CDR3 spans 13 amino acids. The germline gives CDR1 MNHEY, CDR2 SMNVEV (reference sequence). The CDR3 bases are TGTGCCAGCAGTTCACAGGGGGCCACTGAAGCTTTCTTT. This sequence encodes CASSSQGATEAFF.

The chain carries TRBV19 and TRBJ1-1; tentatively, D is TRBD1 (6 bases). The V gene's germline CDR1 is LNHDA and CDR2 SQIVND (reference sequence). The CDR3 is made up of 15 amino acids. V lost 8 bases and J 4 bases, leaving 20 bases between the germline ends. The CDR3 loop is CASCPTGARGTEAFF. In DNA, the CDR3 is TGTGCCAGTTGCCCTACGGGGGCTCGTGGCACTGAAGCTTTCTTT.

This clone was counted a few times. V usage is TRBV15 and J usage is TRBJ1-1; D gene ambiguous. CDR1 is LNHNV, CDR2 YYDKDF, per germline (reference sequence). The V end was cut by 7 bases, the J end by 1 base, with 16 bases between. The CDR3 is 15 residues long. CDR3 loop: CATKESYTSNTEAFF. Written as DNA, the CDR3 is TGTGCCACCAAAGAGTCGTACACCTCGAACACTGAAGCTTTCTTT.

The table lists this clone with a count of one. The V and J genes are TRBV10-3 and TRBJ2-7; D is unresolved. The ends were cut back, 3 bases at V and 3 bases at J, with 9 bases in the middle. Germline loops: CDR1 ENHRY, CDR2 SYGVKD. This CDR3 region has 13 residues. This CDR3 reads CAISDRESYEQYF. Here the CDR3 DNA reads TGTGCCATCAGTGACAGAGAAAGCTACGAGCAGTACTTC.

V is TRBV7-9 and J is TRBJ1-2; D call uncertain. The CDR3 consists of 16 residues. The germline V and J ends were trimmed by 2 bases and 1 base, with 14 bases remaining between them. Germline V gene sequence: CDR1 SEHNR, CDR2 FQNEAQ (reference sequence). In DNA, the CDR3 is TGTGCCAGCAGCTTAATGGTACGGACGAATAACTATGGCTACACCTTC. Its protein product is CASSLMVRTNNYGYTF.

V is TRBV6-5 and J is TRBJ2-7, with D possibly being TRBD1 (5 bases). The germline V gene has CDR1 MNHEY and CDR2 SVGAGI. This CDR3 is 12 amino acids long. Trimming shortened V by 5 bases and J by 2 bases, and 7 bases separated the two germline ends. The CDR3 nucleotides are TGTGCCAGCAGTCAGGGTACCTACGAGCAGTACTTC. Encoded protein: CASSQGTYEQYF.

The DNA of the CDR3 is TGCGCCAGCAGCGACCCCGCGGGCTCTGGAAACACCATATATTTT. It is translated as CASSDPAGSGNTIYF. The V call is TRBV5-1, the J call TRBJ1-3; D uncertain. V was clipped by 4 bases and J by 0 bases, with 11 bases between them. CDR3 length: 15 residues. Germline assignment: CDR1 SGHRS and CDR2 YFSETQ.

This chain connects TRBV7-9 to TRBJ2-7, with TRBD2 matching 9 bases. CDR3 length: 14 residues. Germline loops: CDR1 SEHNR, CDR2 FQNEAQ (reference sequence). Unmatched junction bases numbered 9, after V lost 8 bases and J lost 4 bases. CDR3 loop: CASGPREGLYEQYF. The CDR3 DNA sequence: TGTGCCAGCGGCCCGCGGGAGGGGCTTTACGAGCAGTACTTC.

The chain carries TRBV4-1 and TRBJ2-5; 7 positions agree with TRBD1. Germline V gives CDR1 MGHRA, CDR2 YSYEKL. The CDR3 runs to 16 residues. The junction had 7 bases not matched to a gene; V was cut back by 1 base and J by 2 bases. The chain's CDR3 is CASSQGMGQLQETQYF. The CDR3 coding sequence is TGCGCCAGCAGCCAAGGTATGGGACAGCTACAAGAGACCCAGTACTTC.

V gene TRBV6-1 combines with J gene TRBJ1-1; tentative D call: TRBD1 (5 bases). Germline V gene data show CDR1 as MNHNS and CDR2 as SASEGT. The V end lost 8 bases, the J end lost 6 bases, and 13 bases lay between the germline ends. The CDR3 has 12 residues. The CDR3, as DNA: TGTGCCAGCGGTCGGGGGTTGGCTGAAGCTTTCTTT. Protein: CASGRGLAEAFF.